The source of this T cell receptor beta chain is a study of cytomegalovirus exposure and HLA in healthy donors. Findings and limits, study-wide: What TCR beta sequences reportedly achieved was accurate prediction of HLA-A and HLA-B alleles in most subjects. Within an earlier analysis, most TCR beta V segments proved productive either about 87% or about 30% of the time.

Details on this clone: Its antigen remains unidentified.

Unmatched junction bases numbered 3, after V lost 6 bases and J lost 4 bases. Germline CDR1 and CDR2: GTSNPN and SVGIG (reference sequence). The CDR3 extends over 15 amino acids. The PCR ran on 60 Vbeta and 13 Jbeta primers. Original processing notes: In a later analysis, the count reached some 73 million unique TCR beta chains, with 9 million to 11 million shared. The protocol was immunoSEQ multiplex PCR, while the TCRdb copy is restricted to in-frame clones and leaves out a portion. That table supplies the V and J calls and clone size; D and trimming were determined from the DNA. Here the sample spans about 67,000 clones, 80% being singletons.

The rearrangement links TRBV30 to TRBJ2-1, with TRBD2 matching 16 bases. The sequenced material came from PBMCs. This receptor was taken from a woman in her 30s in good health and CMV-seronegative. CDR3 coding DNA: TGTGCCTGTAGGGGACTAGCGGGAGGGTACAATGAGCAGTTCTTC. It encodes CACRGLAGGYNEQFF.